What follows are 16 T cell receptor beta chains derived from one specimen sequenced in a study of blood T cell repertoires in COVID-19. Here immunoSEQ multiplex PCR was the method, and the copy in TCRdb shows in-frame clones only, minus some. The sample shows about 530,000 clones, about 89% of them seen only once. Source material: peripheral blood. These receptors were collected from a woman between 45 and 65 years old with COVID-19, enrolled during active disease.

The CDR3 loop is CAWSIIQGVYGYTF. For the CDR3, the DNA is TGTGCCTGGAGTATCATACAGGGAGTCTATGGCTACACCTTC. The chain joins TRBV30 to TRBJ1-2; TRBD1 is a possible D gene (6 bases). The CDR3 totals 14 residues. The germline V and J ends were trimmed by 2 bases and 4 bases, with 14 bases remaining between them. Germline V gives CDR1 GTSNPN, CDR2 SVGIG (reference sequence).

The genes are TRBV5-4 and TRBJ2-3; D is possibly TRBD1 (5 bases). Germline CDR1 and CDR2: SGHNT and YYREEE (reference sequence). CDR3 length equals 15 residues. Deletions cut 1 base from V and 1 base from J, with 10 bases between. The CDR3 region is CASSLSGLGTDTQYF. The CDR3 DNA is TGTGCCAGCAGCTTGTCAGGGTTGGGCACAGATACGCAGTATTTT.

The genes are TRBV9 and TRBJ1-2; 8 bases align to TRBD1. Germline V gene data show CDR1 as SGDLS and CDR2 as YYNGEE. This CDR3 comprises 14 residues. The junction had 10 bases not matched to a gene; V was cut back by 4 bases and J by 8 bases. CDR3 coding DNA: TGTGCCAGCAGCCAGGTCGCGACAGGGGAGGGCTACACCTTC. It specifies CASSQVATGEGYTF.

V gene TRBV7-2 combines with J gene TRBJ2-1; TRBD2 matches 8 bases. This CDR3 has 14 amino acids. J lost 9 bases, V lost 5 bases, and 9 bases had no gene match. The germline V gene has CDR1 SGHTA and CDR2 FQGNSA. In DNA form, the CDR3 reads TGTGCCAGCAGCGAGAGCGGGGGCCCTGGTGAGCAGTTCTTC. It is translated as CASSESGGPGEQFF.

The chain joins TRBV28 to TRBJ2-7; possibly TRBD1 for D (5 bases). In germline, CDR1 is MDHEN, CDR2 SYDVKM. CDR3 length: 13 amino acids. Trimming stripped 5 bases from V and 1 base from J, with 9 bases between. In DNA, the CDR3 is TGTGCCAGCAGTGAATCAGGGTCCTACGAGCAGTACTTC. Encoded protein: CASSESGSYEQYF.

This sequence joins TRBV5-1 and TRBJ2-1; 10 bases are shared with TRBD1. This CDR3 spans 17 amino acids. The germline gives CDR1 SGHRS, CDR2 YFSETQ. V was pared by 4 bases and J by 7 bases, with 14 bases of the junction left unmatched. CDR3 protein: CASSQATQPGQGNEQFF. The CDR3 DNA is TGCGCCAGCAGCCAAGCAACGCAACCGGGACAGGGGAATGAGCAGTTCTTC.

The chain is built from TRBV30 and TRBJ2-1; 7 nucleotides agree with TRBD1. The J segment lost 8 bases and the V segment lost 2 bases, leaving 6 bases of the junction unmatched. This CDR3 spans 13 amino acids. CDR1 is GTSNPN and CDR2 is SVGIG in the germline V gene (reference sequence). The CDR3 coding sequence is TGTGCCTGGAGTCCGACAGGGTACCATGAGCAGTTCTTC. Its translation is CAWSPTGYHEQFF.

The rearrangement uses TRBV5-5 and TRBJ1-1, with TRBD1 identical over 7 bases. The CDR3 is made up of 15 amino acids. CDR1 is SGHKS, CDR2 YYEKEE, per germline (reference sequence). Trimming removed 5 bases from V and 1 base from J; junction bases left unmatched: 8. The CDR3 loop is CASRAQGVWNTEAFF. In nucleotides, the CDR3 is TGTGCCAGCAGAGCCCAGGGGGTTTGGAACACTGAAGCTTTCTTT.

The rearrangement uses TRBV21-1 and TRBJ1-2; the D call of TRBD1 is as the table states it, not checked on the DNA. TRBV21-1 is designated a pseudogene. This CDR3 is built from 14 residues. CDR3 nucleotide sequence: TGTGCCAGCAGCAACGGGTCAGGGGACTATGGCTACACCTTC. This codes for CASSNGSGDYGYTF.

Note on this clone: One end of the junction does not line up with germline, which may come from a read error. This chain's CDR3 is CASSQDRTGHLYF. CDR3 nucleotides: TGTGCCAGCAGCCAAGATAGGACAGGCCACTTGTATTTT. This chain joins TRBV3-1 (or the pseudogene TRBV3-2) and TRBJ1-5; TRBD1 matches 7 bases. Germline V lookup: CDR1 LGHDT, CDR2 YNNKEL (reference sequence). CDR3 size: 13 residues.

The J gene is TRBJ2-1, the V gene TRBV7-9; 8 nucleotides align to TRBD2. V dropped 7 bases and J dropped 3; count of bases not matched to a gene: 5. Germline loops: CDR1 SEHNR, CDR2 FQNEAQ (reference sequence). The CDR3 totals 14 residues. The CDR3, as DNA: TGTGCCAGCATTGCTAGCGGGTACTACAATGAGCAGTTCTTC. Translated: CASIASGYYNEQFF.

The V and J genes are TRBV6-1 and TRBJ2-7; TRBD1 matches at 8 bases. CDR3 length: 14 amino acids. Looked up from germline, CDR1 is MNHNS and CDR2 is SASEGT. Losses at the gene ends were 3 bases for V and 2 bases for J; bases not matched to a gene: 3. The DNA of the CDR3 is TGTGCCAGCAGTGAGGGGACAGGAACCTACGAGCAGTACTTC. It codes for CASSEGTGTYEQYF.

The chain combines TRBV18 with TRBJ1-1; D gene unclear. V was shortened by 4 bases and J by 3 bases, with 12 bases between the two germline ends. From germline, CDR1 is KGHSH and CDR2 LQKENI. This CDR3 region has 14 residues. This CDR3 reads CASSLGGADTEAFF. CDR3 sequence (DNA): TGTGCCAGCTCACTGGGTGGAGCGGACACTGAAGCTTTCTTT.

CDR3 in DNA: TGTGCCAGCAGCGGGGACAGGATTTATAGCAATCAGCCCCAGCATTTT. Translating it yields CASSGDRIYSNQPQHF. The chain carries TRBV7-8 and TRBJ1-5, with TRBD1 matching over 8 bases. J lost 0 bases, V lost 5 bases, and 6 bases had no gene match. This CDR3 is built from 16 residues. The germline V gene has CDR1 SGHVS and CDR2 FQNEAQ.

The rearrangement links TRBV28 to TRBJ2-2; D uncertain. This CDR3 region has 13 residues. The V and J ends lost 4 bases and 8 bases respectively, with 11 bases between them. Germline assignment: CDR1 MDHEN and CDR2 SYDVKM. CDR3 region: CASSSPTTGELFF. The CDR3 region has the DNA TGTGCCAGCAGTTCACCCACCACAGGGGAGCTGTTTTTT.

V usage is TRBV19 and J usage is TRBJ1-2; no reliable D call. Trimming shortened V by 5 bases and J by 8 bases, and 21 bases separated the two germline ends. This CDR3 spans 15 amino acids. Germline-derived CDR1 and CDR2 are LNHDA and SQIVND (reference sequence). CDR3 sequence: CASSPGGGRSAGYTF. CDR3 in DNA: TGTGCCAGTAGTCCCGGTGGAGGGCGTTCGGCAGGCTACACCTTC.